The 15 T cell receptor beta chains reported below all come from one sample, sequenced in a study of tissue T cells after allogeneic stem cell transplantation. Time point indicated: mouse harvest day 14 after allogeneic transplant. Tail vein injection delivered 10^7 T-cell-depleted bone marrow cells and 10^6 splenic CD5+ T cells. The data were produced by immunoSEQ multiplex PCR, yet TCRdb's version contains in-frame clones alone and is incomplete. The sample consists of over 2,000 clones, 40% to 45% of them appearing once. The sequenced material came from lymph node tissue. These receptors were obtained from a female BALB/c mouse given C57BL/6 T cells with graft-versus-host disease after an allogeneic hematopoietic cell transplant.

This clone has more than one count but fewer than ten. The gene names given are mouse names. The CDR3 end lies 1 residue beyond the end of the read and is filled in from the germline J gene. The chain joins TRBV26 to TRBJ2-4, with a tentative D call TRBD1 (7 bases). Germline V lookup: CDR1 KGHPV, CDR2 FQNQEV (reference sequence). The CDR3 runs to 16 residues. The V and J ends lost 3 bases and 2 bases respectively, with 15 bases between them. The sequenced part of the CDR3 DNA is TGTGCCAGCAGTCTAGGGGGCGGGGGTCTTCAAAACACCTTGTAC. Translation: CASSLGGGGLQNTLY. The complete CDR3 protein is CASSLGGGGLQNTLYF.

Details on this clone: Mouse gene names apply. The CDR3 extends 1 residue past the end of the read, so its final part is completed from the germline J gene. This rearrangement joins TRBV20 to TRBJ1-2, with 10 bases fitting TRBD1. The ends lost 1 base at V and 4 bases at J; junction bases unmatched: 3. Germline V gene lookup returns CDR1 GFQATS and CDR2 STVNSAI. The length of the CDR3 is 14 residues. CDR3 protein: CGARGQGAISDYTF. Incomplete CDR3 DNA: TGTGGTGCTAGGGGACAGGGGGCAATCTCCGACTACACC.

In the case of this clone: Germline and genes: mouse. CDR3 bases read: TGTGCCAGCAGCGTCTGGGGGTATGAACAGTAC. It translates to CASSVWGYEQY. The CDR3, in full, reads CASSVWGYEQYF. The chain recombines TRBV26 with TRBJ2-7; 7 positions agree with TRBD2. Coverage ceases 1 residue before the CDR3 finishes, and the germline J gene fills in the end. CDR3 length: 12 amino acids. J was trimmed by 4 bases and V by 6 bases; bases with no gene match: 3. Germline V gene lookup returns CDR1 KGHPV and CDR2 FQNQEV (reference sequence).

Notes on this clone: Any gene name here is a mouse gene name. The sequenced fragment ends 1 residue before the CDR3 boundary, so the rest is inferred from the germline J gene. This chain links TRBV12-1 with TRBJ2-5; 9 nucleotides line up with TRBD1. V lost 2 bases, J lost 7 bases, and 3 bases stayed unmatched. CDR3 length equals 13 residues. Per germline, CDR1 SGHSN and CDR2 HYEKVE. This chain's CDR3 is CASSPGTGNTQYF. The CDR3 DNA, read in part, is TGTGCCAGCTCTCCCGGGACAGGGAACACCCAGTAC. Variable domain in full (rest from reference TRBV12-1 and TRBJ2-5): DSGVVQSPRHIIKEKGGRSVLTCIPISGHSNVVWYQQTLGKELKFLIQHYEKVERDKGFLPSRFSVQQFDDYHSEMNMSALELEDSAMYFCASSPGTGNTQYFGPGTRLLVL.

Note on this clone: Germline and genes here are mouse. The sequence runs out 1 residue before the end of the CDR3; the remainder is reconstructed from the germline J gene. The gene calls are TRBV26 and TRBJ2-4; D not certain. V was clipped by 0 bases and J by 0 bases, with 4 bases between them. Germline lookup yields CDR1 KGHPV and CDR2 FQNQEV (reference sequence). This CDR3 has 14 residues. CDR3 DNA, as far as it was read: TGTGCCAGCAGTCTGTCTAGTAGTCAAAACACCTTGTAC. It codes for CASSLSSSQNTLY. The entire CDR3 sequence reads CASSLSSSQNTLYF.

Note on this clone: Gene names follow the mouse nomenclature. The CDR3 loop reads CASSIRSSAETLYF. Partial CDR3 DNA: TGTGCCAGCAGTATCCGGTCTAGTGCAGAAACGCTGTAT. The chain combines TRBV13-1 with TRBJ2-3; unclear D gene. The sequenced fragment ends 1 residue before the CDR3 boundary, so the rest is inferred from the germline J gene. The V end was cut by 4 bases, the J end by 0 bases, with 9 bases between. The length of the CDR3 is 14 residues. Germline V gene sequence: CDR1 NSHNY, CDR2 SYGAGN.

In regard to this clone: Genes and germline are mouse. CDR3 in amino acids: CASSDARLGVETLYF. CDR3 DNA (partial): TGTGCCAGCAGTGATGCGAGACTGGGGGTGGAAACGCTGTAT. The V gene is TRBV13-3, the J gene TRBJ2-3, with 9 bases matching TRBD2. The read ends 1 residue shy of where the CDR3 ends; the end is completed using the germline J gene. Looked up from germline, CDR1 is NNHDY and CDR2 is SYVADS. The CDR3 loop spans 15 amino acids. With 0 bases clipped from V and 6 bases from J, the junction kept 5 bases outside the gene matches.

Worth noting for this clone: The genes and germline here are from mouse. The observed sequence ends 1 residue before the CDR3 terminus, with the missing tail filled in from the germline J gene. The rearrangement links TRBV3 to TRBJ2-7; either TRBD1 or TRBD2 may fit D (6 bases each). The CDR3 is 15 residues long. Germline V lookup: CDR1 SNHLY, CDR2 FYNGKV (reference sequence). Trimming stripped 0 bases from V and 0 bases from J, with 9 bases between. This CDR3 is CASSLAWGRSYEQYF. The sequenced CDR3 bases are TGTGCCAGCAGCTTAGCGTGGGGGCGCTCCTATGAACAGTAC.

In regard to this clone: Gene names are mouse gene names. Read sequence stops 1 residue before the CDR3 end, and the germline J gene provides the missing end. V is TRBV31 and J is TRBJ1-1; D gene ambiguous. Trimming stripped 0 bases from V and 0 bases from J, with 5 bases between. CDR3 length equals 13 residues. The V gene's germline CDR1 is GKSSPN and CDR2 SITVG. CDR3 in amino acids: CAWSLRTNTEVFF. The CDR3 DNA, read in part, is TGTGCCTGGAGTCTTAGGACAAACACAGAAGTCTTC.

In this sample, this clone is medium-sized (0.01 to 0.1%). Gene and germline names: mouse. The read halts 1 residue ahead of the CDR3 end, with the missing end drawn from the germline J gene. The chain combines TRBV26 with TRBJ2-7; D remains unclear. The V gene lost 1 base and the J gene lost 7 bases, with 5 bases spanning the gap. The germline V gene encodes CDR1 KGHPV and CDR2 FQNQEV (reference sequence). This CDR3 region has 11 residues. The CDR3 DNA, read in part, is TGTGCCAGCAGTCTGTACGGGGAACAGTAC. This translates into CASSLYGEQY. The whole CDR3 sequence is CASSLYGEQYF.

By proportion, this clone is medium-sized. The genes are named according to mouse. The observed sequence ends 1 residue before the CDR3 terminus, with the missing tail filled in from the germline J gene. This chain links TRBV3 with TRBJ2-7, with 9 bases fitting TRBD2. Losses at the gene ends were 2 bases for V and 0 bases for J; bases not matched to a gene: 2. The germline V gene encodes CDR1 SNHLY and CDR2 FYNGKV (reference sequence). The CDR3 runs to 15 residues. CDR3 sequence: CASSLTWGGSYEQYF. CDR3 bases read: TGTGCCAGCAGCTTAACCTGGGGGGGCTCCTATGAACAGTAC.

As to this clone: The germline and genes are mouse ones. The read ends 1 residue before the CDR3 terminus; that terminus is restored from the germline J gene. This chain uses TRBV13-3 with TRBJ2-2, with D possibly TRBD1 on 6 matching bases. There are 14 residues in the CDR3. V was clipped by 5 bases and J by 0 bases, with 8 bases between them. Germline CDR1 is NNHDY and CDR2 is SYVADS. The CDR3 here is CASRGTTNTGQLYF. The CDR3 DNA, read in part, is TGTGCCAGCAGGGGGACAACAAACACCGGGCAGCTCTAC.

A remark on this clone: Germline and genes here are mouse. The CDR3 end lies 1 residue beyond the end of the read and is filled in from the germline J gene. This chain uses TRBV15 with TRBJ1-5; D may be TRBD1 (5 bases). Trimming stripped 3 bases from V and 1 base from J, with 13 bases between. The CDR3 consists of 16 residues. CDR1 and CDR2 from the germline V gene are SGHND and FRSKSL. The CDR3 here is CASSFQGYGNNQAPLF. The CDR3 bases that were read are TGTGCCAGCAGTTTCCAGGGATATGGGAACAACCAGGCTCCGCTT.

This clone was observed a handful of times. Germline and genes: mouse. From the germline J gene comes the end of the CDR3, since the read stops 1 residue before it. The chain is built from TRBV26 and TRBJ1-1; D is unresolved. This CDR3 has 13 amino acids. Germline values: CDR1 KGHPV, CDR2 FQNQEV (reference sequence). Between the trimmed V and J ends, which lost 2 bases and 1 base, there was a span of 5 bases. The CDR3 bases that were read are TGTGCCAGCAGTCTGGCGGGAAACACAGAAGTCTTC. Amino acid sequence: CASSLAGNTEVF. The full-length CDR3 reads as CASSLAGNTEVFF.

Remarks on this clone: These gene names are mouse names. The CDR3 end is not reached by the read, which stops 1 residue before it; the germline J gene fills it in. The chain is built from TRBV26 and TRBJ2-5; a possible D gene is TRBD2 (6 bases). V was clipped by 2 bases and J by 6 bases, with 9 bases between them. This CDR3 has 13 amino acids. The germline CDR1 and CDR2 sequences are KGHPV and FQNQEV (reference sequence). The CDR3 bases that were read are TGTGCCAGCAGTCTGGGGGGGAGTGACACCCAGTAC. This sequence encodes CASSLGGSDTQY. The CDR3 in full is CASSLGGSDTQYF. Supplemented by reference TRBV26 and TRBJ2-5, the full variable domain reads NSKVIQTPRYLVKGQGQKAKMRCIPEKGHPVVFWYQQNKNNEFKFLINFQNQEVLQQIDMTEKRFSAECPSNSPCSLEIQSSEAGDSALYLCASSLGGSDTQYFGPGTRLLVL.